The 16 T cell receptor beta chains listed next were all sequenced from one sample in a study of blood T cell repertoires in COVID-19. TCRdb keeps only in-frame clones here, not all; method: immunoSEQ multiplex PCR. The profile shows a few hundred thousand clones, 75% to 90% of them singletons. The sequenced sample consisted of PBMCs or T cells enriched from blood (not recorded which). The receptors were sampled from a man aged 18 to 30 who had recovered from COVID-19.

The chain joins TRBV7-8 to TRBJ2-7; TRBD1 agrees at 8 bases. Losses at the gene ends were 8 bases for V and 4 bases for J; bases not matched to a gene: 13. Germline CDR1 SGHVS, CDR2 FQNEAQ. The CDR3 has 15 amino acids. The CDR3 region is CASAVSGTGPYEQYF. The DNA for the CDR3 is TGTGCCAGCGCCGTATCCGGGACAGGACCTTACGAGCAGTACTTC.

The V gene is TRBV19, the J gene TRBJ1-2; 7 positions match TRBD1. CDR3 length: 14 residues. V lost 3 bases, J lost 5 bases, and 6 bases stayed unmatched. Germline V gives CDR1 LNHDA, CDR2 SQIVND (reference sequence). CDR3 in DNA: TGTGCCAGTAGTATCCCCGGGACAGAGTATGGCTACACCTTC. Translating it yields CASSIPGTEYGYTF.

The chain carries TRBV7-2 and TRBJ2-1; 7 bases are shared with TRBD1. Germline V lookup: CDR1 SGHTA, CDR2 FQGNSA. CDR3 length: 16 residues. Unmatched junction bases numbered 14, after V lost 5 bases and J lost 7 bases. The CDR3 sequence: CASSQPGVGGANEQFF. The CDR3 nucleotides are TGTGCCAGCAGCCAACCAGGGGTAGGGGGCGCGAATGAGCAGTTCTTC.

This clone was seen just once. The rearrangement uses TRBV7-9 and TRBJ2-1, with TRBD2 identical over 7 bases. The CDR3 totals 12 residues. The V gene end was trimmed by 6 bases and the J gene end by 7 bases; junction bases not matched to a gene: 3. Germline loops: CDR1 SEHNR, CDR2 FQNEAQ (reference sequence). CDR3 in DNA: TGTGCCAGCAGAGACGGGGGGAATGAGCAGTTCTTC. Protein product: CASRDGGNEQFF.

The J gene is TRBJ2-1, the V gene TRBV7-9, with a possible D match to TRBD2 (6 bases). Per the germline V gene, CDR1 is SEHNR and CDR2 is FQNEAQ (reference sequence). The CDR3 spans 15 residues. Deletions cut 2 bases from V and 3 bases from J, with 11 bases between. For the CDR3, the DNA is TGTGCCAGCAGCTTAATTGGGACTGGCTACAATGAGCAGTTCTTC. As protein: CASSLIGTGYNEQFF.

The chain combines TRBV6-5 with TRBJ1-6; no reliable D call. The CDR3 totals 13 residues. CDR1 and CDR2 from the germline V gene are MNHEY and SVGAGI. V lost 4 bases and J lost 5, with 6 bases in between. CDR3 in DNA: TGTGCCAGCAGTTGGGCAGATAATTCACCCCTCCACTTT. Its translation is CASSWADNSPLHF.

This clone was seen only a few times. The CDR3 is CAISESVTGRNQPQHF. The CDR3 DNA reads TGTGCCATCAGTGAGTCAGTAACAGGGCGGAATCAGCCCCAGCATTTT. The chain links TRBV10-3 to TRBJ1-5, with D possibly TRBD1 on 6 matching bases. In germline, CDR1 is ENHRY, CDR2 SYGVKD. The CDR3 sequence is 16 residues long. Trimming stripped 0 bases from V and 4 bases from J, with 13 bases between.

J is TRBJ1-2 and V is TRBV7-8; D is perhaps TRBD1 (5 bases). Trimming took 3 bases from V and 3 from J, leaving 14 bases between them. Germline V gene sequence: CDR1 SGHVS, CDR2 FQNEAQ. The CDR3 extends over 15 amino acids. The CDR3 DNA follows: TGTGCCAGCAGCTTTAACCTCAGGGATTACTATGGCTACACCTTC. Its protein is CASSFNLRDYYGYTF. The full variable domain, its missing parts supplied by reference TRBV7-8 and TRBJ1-2, is GAGVSQSPRYKVAKRGQDVALRCDPISGHVSLFWYQQALGQGPEFLTYFQNEAQLDKSGLPSDRFFAERPEGSVSTLKIQRTQQEDSAVYLCASSFNLRDYYGYTFGSGTRLTVV.

Here the CDR3 DNA reads TGTGCCAGCAGTTTATCTTCTACTTGGGGAGGTGAAAAACTGTTTTTT. Residues: CASSLSSTWGGEKLFF. The rearrangement uses TRBV27 and TRBJ1-4; no definite D call. Germline V gene sequence: CDR1 MNHEY, CDR2 SMNVEV (reference sequence). With 0 bases removed from V and 7 bases from J, the gap between germline ends came to 15 bases. The CDR3 length is 16 residues.

The rearrangement uses TRBV6-4 and TRBJ2-4; tentatively, D is TRBD2 (7 bases). This CDR3 contains 18 residues. V shed 10 bases and J shed 0 bases, with 25 bases lying between them. Germline lookup yields CDR1 MRHNA and CDR2 SNTAGT. DNA of the CDR3: TGTGCCACCTTCATTAACGGGGGGCTAGCGATAGCCAAAAACATTCAGTACTTC. This translates into CATFINGGLAIAKNIQYF.

This clone has just one count. The gene calls are TRBV19 and TRBJ2-2; TRBD1 matches at 8 bases. This CDR3 contains 15 residues. Germline CDR1 LNHDA, CDR2 SQIVND (reference sequence). V lost 5 bases to trimming and J lost 5 bases; unmatched junction nucleotides: 7. CDR3 nucleotide sequence: TGTGCCAGTAGTCGACAGGGGTTAGGGACCGGGGAGCTGTTTTTT. It translates to CASSRQGLGTGELFF.

This rearrangement joins TRBV7-2 to TRBJ2-7; 8 nucleotides match TRBD2. Germline assignment: CDR1 SGHTA and CDR2 FQGNSA. The CDR3 contains 15 residues. With V trimmed by 5 bases and J by 0 bases, 6 bases remained unmatched. This chain's CDR3 is CASSGRSGSSYEQYF. The CDR3 DNA is TGTGCCAGCAGCGGACGAAGCGGGAGCTCCTACGAGCAGTACTTC. The variable domain in full, completed from reference TRBV7-2 and TRBJ2-7, reads GAGVSQSPSNKVTEKGKDVELRCDPISGHTALYWYRQSLGQGLEFLIYFQGNSAPDKSGLPSDRFSAERTGGSVSTLTIQRTQQEDSAVYLCASSGRSGSSYEQYFGPGTRLTVT.

The chain combines TRBV29-1 with TRBJ2-2, with 9 bases matching TRBD1. The trim removed 8 bases at V and 4 bases at J, leaving 5 bases unmatched. Germline V gene lookup returns CDR1 SQVTM and CDR2 ANQGSEA. This CDR3 is built from 13 residues. The CDR3 spells CSSTGGGTGELFF. The CDR3 nucleotides are TGCAGCTCCACAGGGGGCGGCACCGGGGAGCTGTTTTTT.

The genes are TRBV18 and TRBJ2-6; D possibly corresponds to TRBD2 (6 bases). The ends were cut back, 2 bases at V and 2 bases at J, with 16 bases in the middle. The CDR3 loop spans 18 amino acids. Looked up from germline, CDR1 is KGHSH and CDR2 is LQKENI. The CDR3 reads CASSPNRGGSAGANVLTF. The CDR3 DNA reads as TGTGCCAGCTCACCAAATAGGGGAGGTTCTGCTGGGGCCAACGTCCTGACTTTC. The entire variable domain, with the rest obtained from reference TRBV18 and TRBJ2-6, is as follows: NAGVMQNPRHLVRRRGQEARLRCSPMKGHSHVYWYRQLPEEGLKFMVYLQKENIIDESGMPKERFSAEFPKEGPSILRIQQVVRGDSAAYFCASSPNRGGSAGANVLTFGAGSRLTVL.

The genes are TRBV23-1 and TRBJ2-2; 8 bases are shared with TRBD2. TRBV23-1 is identified as an open reading frame with a role that is uncertain. J was trimmed by 5 bases and V by 0 bases; bases with no gene match: 5. CDR3 length equals 16 residues. The CDR3 spells CASSQSPGRETGELFF. CDR3 bases: TGCGCCAGCAGTCAATCACCCGGGAGGGAGACCGGGGAGCTGTTTTTT.

V is TRBV4-1 and J is TRBJ1-1; tentatively, D is TRBD1 (6 bases). Trimming stripped 1 base from V and 1 base from J, with 10 bases between. CDR3 length equals 15 residues. CDR1 and CDR2 (germline): MGHRA, YSYEKL. This chain's CDR3 is CASSQGLGQNTEAFF. Written as DNA, the CDR3 is TGCGCCAGCAGCCAAGGGTTGGGACAGAACACTGAAGCTTTCTTT.